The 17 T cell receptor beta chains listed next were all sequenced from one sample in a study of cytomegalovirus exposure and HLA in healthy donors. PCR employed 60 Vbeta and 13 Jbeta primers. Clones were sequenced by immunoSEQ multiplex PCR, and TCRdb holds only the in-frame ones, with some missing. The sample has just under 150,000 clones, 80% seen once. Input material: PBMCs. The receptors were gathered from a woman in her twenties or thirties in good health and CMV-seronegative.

CDR3 protein: CASSFQRTSGRVQSYEQYF. The CDR3 nucleotides are TGTGCCAGCAGCTTCCAAAGGACTAGCGGGAGGGTTCAATCCTACGAGCAGTACTTC. The chain carries TRBV7-8 and TRBJ2-7, with 15 bases matching TRBD2. The CDR3 is 19 amino acids. V gave up 3 bases and J gave up 1 base; unmatched junction bases: 10. In germline, CDR1 is SGHVS, CDR2 FQNEAQ.

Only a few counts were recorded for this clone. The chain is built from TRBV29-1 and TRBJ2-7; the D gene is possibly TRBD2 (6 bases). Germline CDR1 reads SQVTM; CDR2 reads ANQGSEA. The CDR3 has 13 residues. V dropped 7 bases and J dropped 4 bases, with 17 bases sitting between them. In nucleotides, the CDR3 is TGCAGCGCCGCCGGGACTGATCTATACGAGCAGTACTTC. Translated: CSAAGTDLYEQYF.

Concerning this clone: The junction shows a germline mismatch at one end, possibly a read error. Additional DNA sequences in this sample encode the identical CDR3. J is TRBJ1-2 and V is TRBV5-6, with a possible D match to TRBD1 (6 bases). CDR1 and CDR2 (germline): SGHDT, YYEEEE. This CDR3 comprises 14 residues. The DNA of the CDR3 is TGCGCCAGCAGGTTTAGGGGGGGCATCTATTCCTACACCTTC. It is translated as CASRFRGGIYSYTF.

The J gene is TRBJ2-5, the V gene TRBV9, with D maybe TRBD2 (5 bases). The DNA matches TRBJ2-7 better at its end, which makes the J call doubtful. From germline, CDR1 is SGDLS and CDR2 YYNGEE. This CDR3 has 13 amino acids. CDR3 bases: TGTGCCAGCAGCGCGGAGGTCTCCGGCGAGCAGTACTTC. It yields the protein CASSAEVSGEQYF.

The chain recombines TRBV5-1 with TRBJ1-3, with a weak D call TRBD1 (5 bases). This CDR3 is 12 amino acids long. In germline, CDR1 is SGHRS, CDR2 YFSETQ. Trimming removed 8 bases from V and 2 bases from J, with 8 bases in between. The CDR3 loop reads CASGGTGNTIYF. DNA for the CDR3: TGCGCCAGTGGGGGGACTGGAAACACCATATATTTT.

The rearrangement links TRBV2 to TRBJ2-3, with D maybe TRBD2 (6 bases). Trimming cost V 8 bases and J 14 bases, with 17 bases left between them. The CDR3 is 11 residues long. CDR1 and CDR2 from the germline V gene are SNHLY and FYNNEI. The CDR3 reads CASSTGTDRYF. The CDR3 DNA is TGTGCCAGCTCAACCGGGACTGATCGGTATTTT.

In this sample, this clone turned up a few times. The CDR3 spells CATWRSGRSSYEQYF. In DNA, the CDR3 is TGTGCCACTTGGCGGTCGGGGAGGTCATCCTACGAGCAGTACTTC. V and J are TRBV6-5 and TRBJ2-7; D is possibly TRBD2 (6 bases). Trimming shortened V by 10 bases and J by 1 base, and 20 bases separated the two germline ends. The CDR3 covers 15 residues. The germline V gene encodes CDR1 MNHEY and CDR2 SVGAGI.

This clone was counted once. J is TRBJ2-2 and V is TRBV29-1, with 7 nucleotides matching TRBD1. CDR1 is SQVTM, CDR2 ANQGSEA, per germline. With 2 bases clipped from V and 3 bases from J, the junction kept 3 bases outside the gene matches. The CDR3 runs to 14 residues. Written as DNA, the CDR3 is TGCAGCGTTGAAAAGGGGGCAGACACCGGGGAGCTGTTTTTT. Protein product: CSVEKGADTGELFF.

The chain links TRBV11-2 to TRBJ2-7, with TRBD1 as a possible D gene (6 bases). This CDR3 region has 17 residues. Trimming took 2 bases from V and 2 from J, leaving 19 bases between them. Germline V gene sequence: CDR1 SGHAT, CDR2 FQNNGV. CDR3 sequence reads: CASSLFTAGDNPYEQYF. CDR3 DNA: TGTGCCAGCAGCTTATTCACTGCCGGGGACAACCCCTACGAGCAGTACTTC. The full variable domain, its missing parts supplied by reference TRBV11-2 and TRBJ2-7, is EAGVAQSPRYKIIEKRQSVAFWCNPISGHATLYWYQQILGQGPKLLIQFQNNGVVDDSQLPKDRFSAERLKGVDSTLKIQPAKLEDSAVYLCASSLFTAGDNPYEQYFGPGTRLTVT.

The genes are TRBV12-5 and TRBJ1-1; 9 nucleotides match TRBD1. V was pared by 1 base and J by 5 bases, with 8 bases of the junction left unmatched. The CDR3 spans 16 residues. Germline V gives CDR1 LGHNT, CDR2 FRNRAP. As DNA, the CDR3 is TGTGCTAGTGGTTTGGAATCGACAGGGGGGATGACTGAAGCTTTCTTT. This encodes CASGLESTGGMTEAFF.

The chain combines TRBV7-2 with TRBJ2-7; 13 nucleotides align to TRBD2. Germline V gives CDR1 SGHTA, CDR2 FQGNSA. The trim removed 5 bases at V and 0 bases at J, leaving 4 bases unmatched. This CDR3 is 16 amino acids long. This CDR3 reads CASSRLAGGLSYEQYF. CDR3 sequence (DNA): TGTGCCAGCAGCCGACTAGCGGGGGGCCTCTCCTACGAGCAGTACTTC.

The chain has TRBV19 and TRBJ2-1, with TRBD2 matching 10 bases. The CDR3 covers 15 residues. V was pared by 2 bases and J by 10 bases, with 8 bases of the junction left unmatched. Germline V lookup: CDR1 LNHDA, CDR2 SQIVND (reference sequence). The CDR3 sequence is CASSISSGRIKEQFF. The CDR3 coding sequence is TGTGCCAGTAGTATATCTAGCGGGAGAATTAAGGAGCAGTTCTTC.

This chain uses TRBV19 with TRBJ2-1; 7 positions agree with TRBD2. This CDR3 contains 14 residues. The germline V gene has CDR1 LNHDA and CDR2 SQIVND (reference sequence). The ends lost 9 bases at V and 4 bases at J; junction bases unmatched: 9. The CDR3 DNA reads TGTGCCAGCGCCGAGCGGGATTTTTACAATGAGCAGTTCTTC. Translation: CASAERDFYNEQFF. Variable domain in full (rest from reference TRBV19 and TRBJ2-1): DGGITQSPKYLFRKEGQNVTLSCEQNLNHDAMYWYRQDPGQGLRLIYYSQIVNDFQKGDIAEGYSVSREKKESFPLTVTSAQKNPTAFYLCASAERDFYNEQFFGPGTRLTVL.

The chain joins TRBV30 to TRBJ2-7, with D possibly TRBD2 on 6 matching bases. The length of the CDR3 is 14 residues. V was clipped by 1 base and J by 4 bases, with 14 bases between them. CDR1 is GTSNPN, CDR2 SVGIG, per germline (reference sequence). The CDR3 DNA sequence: TGTGCCTGGAGTGCCGATAGCGGATCTTACGAGCAGTACTTC. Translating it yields CAWSADSGSYEQYF.

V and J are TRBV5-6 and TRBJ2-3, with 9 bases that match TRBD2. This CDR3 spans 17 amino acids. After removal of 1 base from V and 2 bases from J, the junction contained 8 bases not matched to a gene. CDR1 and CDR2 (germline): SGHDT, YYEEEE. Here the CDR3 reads CASSLLGERGVTDTQYF. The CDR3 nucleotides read TGTGCCAGCAGCTTGTTGGGGGAGCGGGGGGTCACAGATACGCAGTATTTT.

In nucleotides, the CDR3 is TGTGCCACCAGCGGGGTAGGGACACCCGCCGTCCAGTTCTTC. It codes for CATSGVGTPAVQFF. The rearrangement joins TRBV15 to TRBJ2-1; perhaps TRBD1 as D (6 bases). V was cut by 5 bases and J by 13 bases, with 21 bases left in between. Germline values: CDR1 LNHNV, CDR2 YYDKDF (reference sequence). The CDR3 is 14 amino acids.

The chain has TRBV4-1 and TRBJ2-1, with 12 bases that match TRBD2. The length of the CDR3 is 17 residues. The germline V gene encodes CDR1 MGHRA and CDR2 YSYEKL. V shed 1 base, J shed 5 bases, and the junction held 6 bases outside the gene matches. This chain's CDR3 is CASSQVGTSGRHNEQFF. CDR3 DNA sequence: TGCGCCAGCAGCCAAGTAGGGACTAGCGGGCGCCACAATGAGCAGTTCTTC.